This TCR beta chain was sequenced during a study of relationships among human T cell subsets. The CDR3 is 16 amino acids. The V end was cut by 6 bases, the J end by 2 bases, with 17 bases between. The T cell receptor alpha and beta CDR3 regions were amplified from mRNA by semiquantitative ARM-PCR. Exponential amplification used communal superprimers after tagged nested gene-specific primers in ARM-PCR. One entry per CDR3 protein, called by TCRdb with MiXCR from the multiplex PCR reads. The profile shows fewer than 15,000 distinct CDR3 sequences, about 60% of them singletons. Study-level findings and limits: Over 50% of CD8+ cytotoxic sequences were in clones over 100 reads; regulatory and Th2 had few. V, D, J usage, CDR3 length and N-additions were similar across seven subsets. Many CDR3s were shared across Th1, Th2 and regulatory subsets.

Notes on this clonotype: The antigen remains unidentified.

CD4+CD25+ regulatory T cells came from anti-CD25 bead selection of positively selected CD4+ cells. What was sequenced was Tregs sorted from blood. The V and J genes are TRBV12-3 or TRBV12-4 and TRBJ2-1; D gene ambiguous. The sequence came from a man aged 40-49 years in good health. CDR3 protein: CASRPSRVSTYNEQFF. As DNA, the CDR3 is TGTGCCAGCAGACCCTCTAGAGTCTCAACCTACAATGAGCAGTTCTTC.